The present entry profiles one T cell receptor (beta chain) with its context. Its antigen remains unidentified. This sample is part of a study of a mutant IDH1 vaccine in newly diagnosed glioma. Whole-study context: The patients received vaccinations eight times, in weeks 1, 3, 5, 7, 11, 15, 19 and 23.

V lost 6 bases and J lost 6; bases outside the gene matches: 10. The CDR3 sequence is 15 residues long. Germline CDR1 GTSNPN, CDR2 SVGIG (reference sequence). Overall study results and limits: Vaccine-induced immune responses occurred in 93.3% of patients.

Time point of the sample: week 23, last vaccination. It was 300 ug of mutant IDH1 20-mer peptide that made up each vaccine dose, given with topical imiquimod. Using immunoSEQ multiplex PCR, the repertoire was profiled, and TCRdb retains in-frame clones only, with some absent. The table lists more than 35,000 clones, roughly 81% of them singletons. This specimen consisted of PBMCs, obtained from a glioma patient whose treatment included an IDH1 peptide vaccine. J is TRBJ2-2 and V is TRBV30; 10 nucleotides align to TRBD2. This clonotype originated in a man aged 40-49 years with glioma. The CDR3 spells CACRGAGGPPGELFF. In DNA, the CDR3 is TGTGCCTGCCGGGGAGCGGGAGGGCCCCCCGGGGAGCTGTTTTTT.